Shown below are 31 T cell receptor beta chains from a single sample sequenced in a study of technical replicates of blood from four donors. The data were produced by immunoSEQ multiplex PCR, yet TCRdb's version contains in-frame clones alone and is incomplete. Among 70,000 or so clones listed, over 75% were seen once. Material: PBMCs. These receptors were obtained from a human donor in good health. Some clones in this sample may be carry-over from other donors' samples.

CDR3 coding DNA: TGTGCCAGCAGAAGGTGGGAGAGCTCTGGAAACACCATATATTTT. This codes for CASRRWESSGNTIYF. The J gene is TRBJ1-3, the V gene TRBV13, with no clear D. The CDR3 contains 15 residues. Germline values: CDR1 PRHDT, CDR2 FYEKMQ (reference sequence). V lost 6 bases, J lost 0 bases, and 12 bases lay in between.

In this sample, this clone turned up once. V gene TRBV11-3 combines with J gene TRBJ1-1; D gene ambiguous. The CDR3 has 13 amino acids. V was clipped by 6 bases and J by 0 bases, with 8 bases between them. Germline V gene data show CDR1 as SGHNT and CDR2 as YENEEA. As DNA, the CDR3 is TGTGCCAGCAGTCTCGGGGTGAACACTGAAGCTTTCTTT. Translating gives CASSLGVNTEAFF.

This clone was seen only once. The chain recombines TRBV27 with TRBJ2-6; 7 bases align to TRBD1. CDR3 length equals 16 residues. J was trimmed by 2 bases and V by 7 bases; bases with no gene match: 8. Germline-derived CDR1 and CDR2 are MNHEY and SMNVEV (reference sequence). The CDR3 DNA sequence: TGTGCCAGCATACCGACAGGGCCCCCTGGGGCCAACGTCCTGACTTTC. It specifies CASIPTGPPGANVLTF. The full variable domain, its missing parts supplied by reference TRBV27 and TRBJ2-6, is EAQVTQNPRYLITVTGKKLTVTCSQNMNHEYMSWYRQDPGLGLRQIYYSMNVEVTDKGDVPEGYKVSRKEKRNFPLILESPSPNQTSLYFCASIPTGPPGANVLTFGAGSRLTVL.

This clone was counted between two and nine times. The chain recombines TRBV19 with TRBJ2-7; tentative D call: TRBD2 (6 bases). The germline CDR1 and CDR2 sequences are LNHDA and SQIVND (reference sequence). The CDR3 contains 15 residues. The germline V and J ends were trimmed by 5 bases and 2 bases, with 16 bases remaining between them. CDR3 bases: TGTGCCAGTAGTCAATCGGGACTCAGAGCCTACGAGCAGTACTTC. Translating it yields CASSQSGLRAYEQYF. The complete variable domain, with remaining parts taken from reference TRBV19 and TRBJ2-7, reads DGGITQSPKYLFRKEGQNVTLSCEQNLNHDAMYWYRQDPGQGLRLIYYSQIVNDFQKGDIAEGYSVSREKKESFPLTVTSAQKNPTAFYLCASSQSGLRAYEQYFGPGTRLTVT.

This chain links TRBV11-2 with TRBJ2-5; no definite D call. V lost 7 bases and J 7 bases, leaving 22 bases between the germline ends. CDR3 size: 15 residues. CDR1 and CDR2 from the germline V gene are SGHAT and FQNNGV. The CDR3 is CASTPDETLKGTQYF. As DNA, the CDR3 is TGTGCCAGCACCCCGGATGAGACACTCAAAGGGACCCAGTACTTC.

The genes are TRBV27 and TRBJ2-7, with D perhaps matching TRBD1 (6 bases). The ends were cut back, 2 bases at V and 4 bases at J, with 15 bases in the middle. The V gene's germline CDR1 is MNHEY and CDR2 SMNVEV (reference sequence). CDR3 size: 15 residues. The CDR3: CASSLQDRMGYEQYF. The CDR3 bases are TGTGCCAGCAGTTTACAAGACAGGATGGGATACGAGCAGTACTTC.

The chain carries TRBV10-3 and TRBJ2-5; 9 bases line up with TRBD2. Germline lookup yields CDR1 ENHRY and CDR2 SYGVKD. CDR3 length: 15 amino acids. Trimming removed 8 bases from V and 8 bases from J; junction bases left unmatched: 15. The CDR3 DNA is TGTGCCATCCGAAATTTTCAGGGGCGGGGGGGTACCCAGTACTTC. Encoded protein: CAIRNFQGRGGTQYF.

The gene calls are TRBV7-2 and TRBJ2-5, with a possible D match to TRBD2 (6 bases). The CDR3 contains 15 residues. Trimming cost V 5 bases and J 5 bases, with 18 bases left between them. Looked up from germline, CDR1 is SGHTA and CDR2 is FQGNSA. The CDR3 DNA reads TGTGCCAGCAGCACCCTTGGGACTCCCTTGGAGACCCAGTACTTC. Its protein product is CASSTLGTPLETQYF.

In this sample, this clone turned up once. V usage is TRBV7-7 and J usage is TRBJ2-5; 9 bases fit TRBD1. This CDR3 region has 19 residues. V shed 2 bases and J 0 bases; nucleotides not matched to a gene: 13. In germline, CDR1 is SSHAT, CDR2 FNYEAQ (reference sequence). DNA of the CDR3: TGTGCCAGCAGCTTATTTGTAAACCGGGACAGGGAACACCAAGAGACCCAGTACTTC. Its protein is CASSLFVNRDREHQETQYF.

This chain uses TRBV7-7 with TRBJ2-3; maybe TRBD1 (6 bases). This CDR3 is built from 14 residues. Trimming pared 5 bases from V and 1 base from J, leaving 10 bases between. Germline CDR1 SSHAT, CDR2 FNYEAQ (reference sequence). The CDR3 region is CASSKTGRTDTQYF. The CDR3 region has the DNA TGTGCCAGCAGCAAGACAGGACGCACAGATACGCAGTATTTT. Together with reference TRBV7-7 and TRBJ2-3, the CDR3 gives the full variable domain: GAGVSQSPRYKVTKRGQDVTLRCDPISSHATLYWYQQALGQGPEFLTYFNYEAQPDKSGLPSDRFSAERPEGSISTLTIQRTEQRDSAMYRCASSKTGRTDTQYFGPGTRLTVL.

This sequence joins TRBV28 and TRBJ1-4, with TRBD1 identical over 8 bases. The V segment lost 6 bases and the J segment 8 bases; nucleotides outside the gene matches: 11. The CDR3 has 15 residues. Germline loops: CDR1 MDHEN, CDR2 SYDVKM. CDR3 DNA: TGTGCCAGCAGCTCAGGGGGCGCGTTTGGGGAAAAACTGTTTTTT. Amino acid sequence: CASSSGGAFGEKLFF. The full variable domain, its missing parts supplied by reference TRBV28 and TRBJ1-4, is DVKVTQSSRYLVKRTGEKVFLECVQDMDHENMFWYRQDPGLGLRLIYFSYDVKMKEKGDIPEGYSVSREKKERFSLILESASTNQTSMYLCASSSGGAFGEKLFFGSGTQLSVL.

The V and J genes are TRBV7-9 and TRBJ2-7; 11 bases line up with TRBD1. Per the germline V gene, CDR1 is SEHNR and CDR2 is FQNEAQ (reference sequence). The CDR3 loop spans 15 amino acids. V was pared by 3 bases and J by 4 bases, with 5 bases of the junction left unmatched. The CDR3 is CASSLFGQGAYEQYF. The CDR3 region has the DNA TGTGCCAGCAGCTTGTTCGGACAGGGGGCTTACGAGCAGTACTTC.

In its sample, this clone was seen once. The CDR3 region has the DNA TGTGCCAGCAGTTACTCGAGTGGTAACTACGAGCAGTACTTC. Protein sequence: CASSYSSGNYEQYF. The chain has TRBV6-5 and TRBJ2-7; no clear D. Germline CDR1 reads MNHEY; CDR2 reads SVGAGI. V was cut by 0 bases and J by 3 bases, with 9 bases left in between. This CDR3 comprises 14 residues.

The chain employs TRBV7-6 and TRBJ2-1; the D is unclear. The CDR3 consists of 13 residues. Per the germline V gene, CDR1 is SGHVS and CDR2 is FNYEAQ. Trimming pared 5 bases from V and 6 bases from J, leaving 11 bases between. The CDR3 here is CASSDRVINEQFF. The DNA for the CDR3 is TGTGCCAGCAGCGACCGGGTGATCAATGAGCAGTTCTTC.

This chain links TRBV10-2 with TRBJ2-7; the D is unclear. The CDR3 has 12 amino acids. The germline V gene encodes CDR1 WSHSY and CDR2 SAAADI. Trimming removed 3 bases from V and 0 bases from J, with 3 bases in between. CDR3 in DNA: TGCGCCAGCAGTGATTACTCCTACGAGCAGTACTTC. Translated, it gives CASSDYSYEQYF.

The CDR3, as DNA: TGTGCCAGCACCCCGGACAGGGGATTTTCCGAGCAGTACTTC. Amino acid sequence: CASTPDRGFSEQYF. This rearrangement joins TRBV5-4 to TRBJ2-7, with 9 bases that match TRBD1. Losses at the gene ends were 6 bases for V and 6 bases for J; bases not matched to a gene: 10. CDR1 and CDR2 (germline): SGHNT, YYREEE (reference sequence). The CDR3 is 14 residues long. The full variable domain, with the rest looked up from reference TRBV5-4 and TRBJ2-7, is ETGVTQSPTHLIKTRGQQVTLRCSSQSGHNTVSWYQQALGQGPQFIFQYYREEENGRGNFPPRFSGLQFPNYSSELNVNALELDDSALYLCASTPDRGFSEQYFGPGTRLTVT.

This chain uses TRBV14 with TRBJ1-2, with D perhaps matching TRBD1 (5 bases). V was trimmed by 4 bases and J by 5 bases, leaving 11 bases between them. CDR3 length: 13 amino acids. The V gene's germline CDR1 is SGHDN and CDR2 FVKESK. CDR3 amino acids: CASSPTGLYGYTF. As DNA, the CDR3 is TGTGCCAGCAGCCCCACAGGTCTTTATGGCTACACCTTC. The full variable domain, completed using reference TRBV14 and TRBJ1-2, is EAGVTQFPSHSVIEKGQTVTLRCDPISGHDNLYWYRRVMGKEIKFLLHFVKESKQDESGMPNNRFLAERTGGTYSTLKVQPAELEDSGVYFCASSPTGLYGYTFGSGTRLTVV.

The rearrangement links TRBV4-3 to TRBJ2-1; 13 bases are shared with TRBD2. The CDR3 spans 17 residues. V lost 4 bases and J lost 11; bases outside the gene matches: 14. Germline V gene data show CDR1 as LGHNA and CDR2 as YSLEER. The CDR3 DNA follows: TGCGCCAGCAGCCTCGACCCCCCCGGGACTAGCGGGATCAAGCAGTTCTTC. Translation: CASSLDPPGTSGIKQFF.

The chain is built from TRBV19 and TRBJ2-7; D unresolved. The CDR3 has 15 residues. Germline lookup yields CDR1 LNHDA and CDR2 SQIVND (reference sequence). V was cut by 0 bases and J by 1 base, with 10 bases left in between. The CDR3 nucleotides read TGTGCCAGTAGTATAGATCGTCAGACATCCTACGAGCAGTACTTC. Its protein is CASSIDRQTSYEQYF.

The chain recombines TRBV5-5 with TRBJ2-1; the D gene is possibly TRBD2 (5 bases). V lost 4 bases and J 9 bases, leaving 14 bases between the germline ends. The CDR3 is 13 residues long. The germline V gene has CDR1 SGHKS and CDR2 YYEKEE (reference sequence). This chain's CDR3 is CASSITSFVEQFF. The CDR3 DNA sequence: TGTGCCAGCAGCATAACTAGTTTCGTTGAGCAGTTCTTC.

The chain employs TRBV25-1 and TRBJ2-7; 7 bases are a match to TRBD2. There are 14 residues in the CDR3. J was trimmed by 2 bases and V by 6 bases; bases with no gene match: 7. Germline CDR1 is MGHDK and CDR2 is SYGVNS. CDR3 amino acids: CASSETSSAYEQYF. The CDR3, as DNA: TGTGCCAGCAGCGAGACTAGCAGCGCCTACGAGCAGTACTTC.

The V and J genes are TRBV10-3 and TRBJ2-7, with TRBD1 matching over 7 bases. V was clipped by 11 bases and J by 3 bases; unmatched bases: 4. The CDR3 covers 11 residues. Germline CDR1 ENHRY, CDR2 SYGVKD. The CDR3 region is CAVTGFYEQYF. The CDR3, as DNA: TGTGCCGTGACAGGGTTCTACGAGCAGTACTTC.

The genes are TRBV4-2 and TRBJ2-3; 8 bases are a match to TRBD2. Unmatched junction bases numbered 12, after V lost 0 bases and J lost 1 base. This CDR3 comprises 19 residues. The germline V gene has CDR1 LGHNA and CDR2 YNFKEQ. The chain's CDR3 is CASSQDADIAGYGTDTQYF. The CDR3 coding sequence is TGTGCCAGCAGCCAAGACGCAGATATAGCGGGATACGGCACAGATACGCAGTATTTT.

The sample holds a few counts of this clone. The chain links TRBV5-1 to TRBJ1-3; D remains unclear. Germline CDR1 and CDR2: SGHRS and YFSETQ. The CDR3 extends over 14 amino acids. Trimming took off 0 bases at V and 0 bases at J, with 4 bases between the two ends. The CDR3 DNA reads as TGCGCCAGCAGCTTGGACTACTCTGGAAACACCATATATTTT. Its translation is CASSLDYSGNTIYF. Full variable domain (outside the CDR3, taken from reference TRBV5-1 and TRBJ1-3): KAGVTQTPRYLIKTRGQQVTLSCSPISGHRSVSWYQQTPGQGLQFLFEYFSETQRNKGNFPGRFSGRQFSNSRSEMNVSTLELGDSALYLCASSLDYSGNTIYFGEGSWLTVV.

The chain has TRBV14 and TRBJ2-1, with 15 bases lining up with TRBD2. Germline assignment: CDR1 SGHDN and CDR2 FVKESK. The ends lost 5 bases at V and 0 bases at J; junction bases unmatched: 11. The CDR3 loop spans 20 amino acids. DNA for the CDR3: TGTGCCAGCAGCAACTACGGACTAGCGGGAGGGTGGAGCTCCTACAATGAGCAGTTCTTC. It yields the protein CASSNYGLAGGWSSYNEQFF.

The chain links TRBV19 to TRBJ2-7; D might be TRBD2 (6 bases). This CDR3 is 13 amino acids long. The V gene's germline CDR1 is LNHDA and CDR2 SQIVND (reference sequence). V lost 6 bases, J lost 5 bases, and 14 bases lay in between. The CDR3 nucleotides are TGTGCCAGTAGCGGCAGGACGGGGGACGAGCAGTACTTC. Protein: CASSGRTGDEQYF.

J is TRBJ1-3 and V is TRBV15; D remains ambiguous. The germline CDR1 and CDR2 sequences are LNHNV and YYDKDF (reference sequence). There are 16 residues in the CDR3. Trimming removed 0 bases from V and 4 bases from J, with 13 bases in between. The CDR3 loop reads CATSRDTVGAGNTIYF. The CDR3 DNA is TGTGCCACCAGCAGAGATACCGTGGGAGCCGGAAACACCATATATTTT. The full variable domain, with the rest looked up from reference TRBV15 and TRBJ1-3, is DAMVIQNPRYQVTQFGKPVTLSCSQTLNHNVMYWYQQKSSQAPKLLFHYYDKDFNNEADTPDNFQSRRPNTSFCFLDIRSPGLGDTAMYLCATSRDTVGAGNTIYFGEGSWLTVV.

The genes are TRBV10-3 and TRBJ2-2; 13 bases agree with TRBD2. V was clipped by 2 bases and J by 7 bases; unmatched bases: 19. This CDR3 spans 21 amino acids. Per germline, CDR1 ENHRY and CDR2 SYGVKD. The CDR3: CAISERRRNLTSGRAIGELFF. CDR3 sequence (DNA): TGTGCCATCAGTGAGCGGCGACGGAACCTTACTAGCGGGAGGGCCATCGGGGAGCTGTTTTTT.

This chain links TRBV5-4 with TRBJ2-3, with 8 bases aligning to TRBD2. Germline assignment: CDR1 SGHNT and CDR2 YYREEE (reference sequence). This CDR3 is 16 amino acids long. J gave up 4 bases and V 1 base, and 8 bases lay outside the gene matches. CDR3 residues: CASSLKSGGPPDTQYF. The CDR3 DNA reads as TGTGCCAGCAGCTTGAAGAGCGGGGGCCCCCCAGATACGCAGTATTTT.

V and J are TRBV5-4 and TRBJ1-2; 10 bases fit TRBD1. V dropped 1 base and J dropped 3; count of bases not matched to a gene: 3. CDR1 is SGHNT and CDR2 is YYREEE in the germline V gene (reference sequence). The CDR3 is made up of 15 amino acids. DNA for the CDR3: TGTGCCAGCAGCTTGACGACAGGGGGCTACTATGGCTACACCTTC. Protein sequence: CASSLTTGGYYGYTF.

The count of this clone is one. The chain uses TRBV7-8 and TRBJ2-1; D is unclear. The CDR3 consists of 13 residues. V lost 1 base to trimming and J lost 6 bases, with 7 bases between them. Germline lookup yields CDR1 SGHVS and CDR2 FQNEAQ. In DNA, the CDR3 is TGTGCCAGCAGCTTAGGTACTCGCAATGAGCAGTTCTTC. Translated: CASSLGTRNEQFF.